Listed here are 30 T cell receptor beta chains from one sample, sequenced in a study of blood T cell repertoires in COVID-19. Here immunoSEQ multiplex PCR was the method, and the copy in TCRdb shows in-frame clones only, minus some. Among approximately 38,000 clones, 70% to 90% were seen once, and the ten largest hold under 5%. The sequenced sample was peripheral blood. The receptor source for this set is a man aged 55 to 70 with COVID-19, enrolled during active disease.

This chain uses TRBV27 with TRBJ1-1, with D unresolved. The CDR3 has 14 amino acids. The germline gives CDR1 MNHEY, CDR2 SMNVEV (reference sequence). The ends were cut back, 2 bases at V and 1 base at J, with 8 bases in the middle. For the CDR3, the DNA is TGTGCCAGCAGTTTAGGCAGCGCGAACACTGAAGCTTTCTTT. Translating it yields CASSLGSANTEAFF.

The V and J genes are TRBV18 and TRBJ2-6; TRBD1 matches at 7 bases. The CDR3 sequence is 16 residues long. V was clipped by 1 base and J by 4 bases; unmatched bases: 4. The germline gives CDR1 KGHSH, CDR2 LQKENI. The CDR3 here is CASSPQGAIGANVLTF. CDR3 in DNA: TGTGCCAGCTCACCACAGGGGGCGATCGGGGCCAACGTCCTGACTTTC.

The chain combines TRBV5-6 with TRBJ1-1; a weak D match, TRBD1 (5 bases). CDR3 size: 13 residues. Germline V gene sequence: CDR1 SGHDT, CDR2 YYEEEE. V dropped 2 bases and J dropped 5 bases, with 10 bases sitting between them. The CDR3 reads CASSFQGRTEAFF. The CDR3 nucleotides are TGTGCCAGCAGCTTCCAGGGCCGAACTGAAGCTTTCTTT.

This chain links TRBV6-6 with TRBJ1-2; 7 bases match TRBD1. The CDR3 contains 13 residues. The V and J ends lost 6 bases and 6 bases, in that order; junction bases with no gene match: 7. Germline assignment: CDR1 MNHNY and CDR2 SVGAGI (reference sequence). The CDR3 loop reads CASSPDREHGYTF. DNA for the CDR3: TGTGCCAGCAGCCCTGACAGGGAGCATGGCTACACCTTC.

The chain joins TRBV5-4 to TRBJ1-1; D remains unclear. There are 14 residues in the CDR3. Trimming took off 1 base at V and 3 bases at J, with 10 bases between the two ends. Germline CDR1 reads SGHNT; CDR2 reads YYREEE (reference sequence). In DNA form, the CDR3 reads TGTGCCAGCAGCTTGCTGTCCGGGGACACTGAAGCTTTCTTT. This gives the protein CASSLLSGDTEAFF. Combining the CDR3 with reference TRBV5-4 and TRBJ1-1 gives the whole variable domain ETGVTQSPTHLIKTRGQQVTLRCSSQSGHNTVSWYQQALGQGPQFIFQYYREEENGRGNFPPRFSGLQFPNYSSELNVNALELDDSALYLCASSLLSGDTEAFFGQGTRLTVV.

The count of this clone is one. The chain combines TRBV18 with TRBJ1-4; unclear D gene. The CDR3 covers 14 residues. Germline assignment: CDR1 KGHSH and CDR2 LQKENI. The V end lost 1 base, the J end lost 8 bases, and 11 bases lay between the germline ends. CDR3 region: CASSPRAISEKLFF. The CDR3 DNA follows: TGTGCCAGCTCACCACGGGCCATTTCCGAAAAACTGTTTTTT. Together with reference TRBV18 and TRBJ1-4, the CDR3 gives the full variable domain: NAGVMQNPRHLVRRRGQEARLRCSPMKGHSHVYWYRQLPEEGLKFMVYLQKENIIDESGMPKERFSAEFPKEGPSILRIQQVVRGDSAAYFCASSPRAISEKLFFGSGTQLSVL.

The sample holds one count of this clone. The chain is built from TRBV28 and TRBJ1-5; maybe TRBD1 (6 bases). The V gene's germline CDR1 is MDHEN and CDR2 SYDVKM. Trimming cost V 6 bases and J 2 bases, with 20 bases left between them. This CDR3 is built from 17 residues. This CDR3 reads CASSTLYNRARNQPQHF. CDR3 nucleotide sequence: TGTGCCAGCAGCACCCTTTATAACAGGGCGCGCAATCAGCCCCAGCATTTT.

The gene calls are TRBV24-1 and TRBJ2-7, with 14 bases identical to TRBD2. The germline V gene encodes CDR1 KGHDR and CDR2 SFDVKD. This CDR3 spans 17 amino acids. The junction had 8 bases not matched to a gene; V was cut back by 3 bases and J by 5 bases. The CDR3: CATSDLGTSGSIHEQYF. The CDR3 coding sequence is TGTGCCACCAGTGATCTTGGGACTAGCGGGAGTATCCACGAGCAGTACTTC.

Only one count was recorded for this clone. The chain couples TRBV10-3 to TRBJ2-1; TRBD1 agrees at 11 bases. This CDR3 spans 19 amino acids. The V and J ends lost 3 bases and 3 bases, in that order; junction bases with no gene match: 13. Germline-derived CDR1 and CDR2 are ENHRY and SYGVKD. The CDR3 reads CAISEQGQGAKGVYNEQFF. The CDR3 DNA is TGTGCCATCAGTGAACAAGGACAGGGGGCGAAAGGAGTCTACAATGAGCAGTTCTTC.

The V gene is TRBV19, the J gene TRBJ2-7, with D possibly matching TRBD2 (6 bases). V shed 5 bases and J shed 3 bases, with 17 bases lying between them. Looked up from germline, CDR1 is LNHDA and CDR2 is SQIVND (reference sequence). CDR3 size: 15 residues. The CDR3 loop reads CASSSRDFRIYEQYF. The CDR3 DNA is TGTGCCAGTAGTTCCCGGGACTTCAGAATCTACGAGCAGTACTTC.

The chain uses TRBV30 and TRBJ2-7; D is undetermined. The CDR3 length is 12 residues. The germline V gene encodes CDR1 GTSNPN and CDR2 SVGIG (reference sequence). V lost 2 bases to trimming and J lost 2 bases, with 7 bases between them. The chain's CDR3 is CAWSILTYEQYF. As DNA, the CDR3 is TGTGCCTGGAGTATACTGACCTACGAGCAGTACTTC.

The chain combines TRBV5-4 with TRBJ1-2, with unresolved D. V dropped 4 bases and J dropped 8 bases, with 15 bases sitting between them. The CDR3 is 13 amino acids. Germline loops: CDR1 SGHNT, CDR2 YYREEE (reference sequence). CDR3 sequence (DNA): TGTGCCAGCAGCCATGCTGGGCCTGAGGGCTACACCTTC. Amino acid sequence: CASSHAGPEGYTF. The variable domain in full, with the rest retrieved from reference TRBV5-4 and TRBJ1-2, is ETGVTQSPTHLIKTRGQQVTLRCSSQSGHNTVSWYQQALGQGPQFIFQYYREEENGRGNFPPRFSGLQFPNYSSELNVNALELDDSALYLCASSHAGPEGYTFGSGTRLTVV.

This clone was seen a single time. This chain uses TRBV7-2 with TRBJ1-3; no clear D. Germline CDR1 is SGHTA and CDR2 is FQGNSA. Trimming removed 4 bases at V and 0 bases at J, with 10 bases between. The CDR3 has 15 amino acids. CDR3 amino acids: CASSSTMSSGNTIYF. CDR3 bases: TGTGCCAGCAGCTCAACCATGAGCTCTGGAAACACCATATATTTT.

This chain uses TRBV18 with TRBJ1-1, with 7 positions matching TRBD1. V was clipped by 0 bases and J by 4 bases; unmatched bases: 5. CDR1 is KGHSH and CDR2 is LQKENI in the germline V gene. The CDR3 spans 15 residues. CDR3 bases: TGTGCCAGCTCACCACCGGCGCAGGGGGGCACTGAAGCTTTCTTT. It is translated as CASSPPAQGGTEAFF.

The chain uses TRBV5-1 and TRBJ2-5, with D perhaps TRBD2 (5 bases). The CDR3 loop spans 13 amino acids. The germline CDR1 and CDR2 sequences are SGHRS and YFSETQ. V lost 4 bases to trimming and J lost 0 bases, with 7 bases between them. The CDR3 protein is CASSRENQETQYF. CDR3 nucleotides: TGCGCCAGCAGCCGGGAAAACCAAGAGACCCAGTACTTC. Full variable domain (outside the CDR3, taken from reference TRBV5-1 and TRBJ2-5): KAGVTQTPRYLIKTRGQQVTLSCSPISGHRSVSWYQQTPGQGLQFLFEYFSETQRNKGNFPGRFSGRQFSNSRSEMNVSTLELGDSALYLCASSRENQETQYFGPGTRLLVL.

The V call is TRBV13, the J call TRBJ1-1, with a tentative D call TRBD1 (5 bases). V was pared by 0 bases and J by 12 bases, with 11 bases between. CDR1 PRHDT and CDR2 FYEKMQ come from the germline V gene (reference sequence). The CDR3 length is 12 residues. CDR3 amino acids: CASSLGGRLPFF. The CDR3 nucleotides read TGTGCCAGCAGCTTAGGGGGGCGGCTACCTTTCTTT.

This clone was recorded once. The rearrangement links TRBV7-9 to TRBJ2-2; tentatively, D is TRBD2 (7 bases). CDR1 is SEHNR and CDR2 is FQNEAQ in the germline V gene (reference sequence). Trimming took off 10 bases at V and 1 base at J, with 19 bases between the two ends. The CDR3 consists of 16 residues. The CDR3 DNA follows: TGTGCCACCAGTGAGGGAGGGGGAGTGAACACCGGGGAGCTGTTTTTT. It is translated as CATSEGGGVNTGELFF.

This clone has only one observation. This CDR3 is CASSPRGDYGYTF. The CDR3 nucleotides are TGTGCCAGCAGCCCCAGGGGGGACTATGGCTACACCTTC. The rearrangement uses TRBV5-4 and TRBJ1-2; 7 bases map to TRBD1. Per the germline V gene, CDR1 is SGHNT and CDR2 is YYREEE (reference sequence). The CDR3 sequence is 13 residues long. V lost 4 bases to trimming and J lost 3 bases; unmatched junction nucleotides: 3.

The V gene is TRBV27, the J gene TRBJ1-4; weak D call: TRBD1 (5 bases). The CDR3 length is 14 residues. Germline V gene sequence: CDR1 MNHEY, CDR2 SMNVEV (reference sequence). V gave up 3 bases and J gave up 6 bases, with 11 bases separating them. CDR3 DNA: TGTGCCAGCAGTTTCATCCAGGGTGATGAAAAACTGTTTTTT. Translated: CASSFIQGDEKLFF.

V gene TRBV19 combines with J gene TRBJ2-1; 9 bases are shared with TRBD1. The J segment lost 3 bases and the V segment lost 5 bases, leaving 5 bases of the junction unmatched. Germline CDR1 is LNHDA and CDR2 is SQIVND (reference sequence). The length of the CDR3 is 15 residues. CDR3 sequence: CASSAGQGRYNEQFF. Here the CDR3 DNA reads TGTGCCAGTAGTGCCGGACAGGGGCGCTACAATGAGCAGTTCTTC.

The chain couples TRBV5-8 to TRBJ1-5; unclear D gene. Germline CDR1 is SGHTS and CDR2 is YDEGEE. This CDR3 is 15 amino acids long. V was clipped by 4 bases and J by 3 bases, with 14 bases between them. CDR3 residues: CASSPPRRVNQPQHF. The CDR3 nucleotides read TGTGCCAGCAGCCCCCCGCGGAGGGTCAATCAGCCCCAGCATTTT.

The chain combines TRBV19 with TRBJ1-5; D might be TRBD1 (6 bases). This CDR3 is 19 amino acids long. Trimming took off 5 bases at V and 5 bases at J, with 28 bases between the two ends. Looked up from germline, CDR1 is LNHDA and CDR2 is SQIVND (reference sequence). The CDR3 DNA is TGTGCCAGTAGTTCCTCGGACAGCCGATTCTTCCCCTTGGATCAGCCCCAGCATTTT. Translating gives CASSSSDSRFFPLDQPQHF. The full variable domain, its missing parts supplied by reference TRBV19 and TRBJ1-5, is DGGITQSPKYLFRKEGQNVTLSCEQNLNHDAMYWYRQDPGQGLRLIYYSQIVNDFQKGDIAEGYSVSREKKESFPLTVTSAQKNPTAFYLCASSSSDSRFFPLDQPQHFGDGTRLSIL.

The chain employs TRBV3-1 (or the pseudogene TRBV3-2) and TRBJ1-2, with D maybe TRBD1 (5 bases). Germline loops: CDR1 LGHDT, CDR2 YNNKEL (reference sequence). Trimming pared 0 bases from V and 0 bases from J, leaving 11 bases between. This CDR3 contains 16 residues. The CDR3 reads CASSQEGDFANYGYTF. Here the CDR3 DNA reads TGTGCCAGCAGCCAAGAAGGGGACTTCGCTAACTATGGCTACACCTTC.

This sequence joins TRBV3-1 (or the pseudogene TRBV3-2) and TRBJ2-2; perhaps TRBD1 as D (6 bases). Trimming took off 4 bases at V and 4 bases at J, with 16 bases between the two ends. The CDR3 covers 16 residues. CDR1 LGHDT and CDR2 YNNKEL come from the germline V gene (reference sequence). This chain's CDR3 is CASSPSPGTSTGELFF. The DNA of the CDR3 is TGTGCCAGCAGCCCCAGTCCCGGGACATCCACCGGGGAGCTGTTTTTT.

The gene calls are TRBV7-9 and TRBJ2-4; maybe TRBD1 (7 bases). The CDR3 consists of 16 residues. V lost 5 bases and J 4 bases, leaving 18 bases between the germline ends. Germline V lookup: CDR1 SEHNR, CDR2 FQNEAQ (reference sequence). CDR3 sequence (DNA): TGTGCCAGCAGCCGCGGAGGGGGCGGGGTAAAAAACATTCAGTACTTC. The encoded protein is CASSRGGGGVKNIQYF.

This chain uses TRBV9 with TRBJ1-6; weak D call: TRBD1 (5 bases). This CDR3 comprises 13 residues. V was cut by 1 base and J by 13 bases, with 12 bases left in between. CDR1 and CDR2 from the germline V gene are SGDLS and YYNGEE. The CDR3 nucleotides are TGTGCCAGCAGCGTACAGGGATCCCCGCCCCTCCACTTT. This sequence encodes CASSVQGSPPLHF.

The rearrangement links TRBV11-3 to TRBJ2-1; 9 bases line up with TRBD2. This CDR3 is built from 16 residues. The trim removed 5 bases at V and 0 bases at J, leaving 5 bases unmatched. CDR1 and CDR2 from the germline V gene are SGHNT and YENEEA. CDR3 in DNA: TGTGCCAGCAGCCGTAGCGGGAGTAGCTCCTACAATGAGCAGTTCTTC. It encodes CASSRSGSSSYNEQFF.

The genes are TRBV5-1 and TRBJ2-2; possibly TRBD1 for D (6 bases). Germline V gene sequence: CDR1 SGHRS, CDR2 YFSETQ. This CDR3 region has 15 residues. Trimming shortened V by 6 bases and J by 6 bases, and 18 bases separated the two germline ends. This CDR3 reads CASTVGAQRAGELFF. DNA for the CDR3: TGCGCCAGCACAGTGGGGGCGCAGAGGGCCGGGGAGCTGTTTTTT.

This clone was seen only once. V gene TRBV5-4 combines with J gene TRBJ2-2, with 13 bases matching TRBD2. CDR1 and CDR2 (germline): SGHNT, YYREEE (reference sequence). V was pared by 3 bases and J by 2 bases, with 4 bases of the junction left unmatched. The CDR3 sequence is 17 residues long. In nucleotides, the CDR3 is TGTGCCAGCAGCTCCGGGACTAGCGGGATTAACACCGGGGAGCTGTTTTTT. This gives the protein CASSSGTSGINTGELFF. The full variable domain, its missing parts supplied by reference TRBV5-4 and TRBJ2-2, is ETGVTQSPTHLIKTRGQQVTLRCSSQSGHNTVSWYQQALGQGPQFIFQYYREEENGRGNFPPRFSGLQFPNYSSELNVNALELDDSALYLCASSSGTSGINTGELFFGEGSRLTVL.

This chain uses TRBV28 with TRBJ1-1; D ambiguous. From germline, CDR1 is MDHEN and CDR2 SYDVKM. V lost 6 bases, J lost 1 base, and 12 bases lay in between. The CDR3 sequence is 14 residues long. The CDR3 protein is CASSALGGNTEAFF. CDR3 nucleotide sequence: TGTGCCAGCAGCGCCCTTGGAGGGAACACTGAAGCTTTCTTT. The full variable domain, in which reference TRBV28 and TRBJ1-1 provide the parts outside the CDR3, is DVKVTQSSRYLVKRTGEKVFLECVQDMDHENMFWYRQDPGLGLRLIYFSYDVKMKEKGDIPEGYSVSREKKERFSLILESASTNQTSMYLCASSALGGNTEAFFGQGTRLTVV.